Listed below are T cell receptor beta chains from one sample, sequenced in a study of blood T cell repertoires in COVID-19. Only in-frame clones appear in the TCRdb table, and some are missing; sequencing was by immunoSEQ multiplex PCR. Altogether about 230,000 clones are present, around four fifths being singletons, with the ten largest covering about 2.5%. Material: peripheral blood. The source of these receptors is a woman aged 70-85 years with active or convalescent COVID-19. Each CDR3 is given with its conserved first and last residue. D genes are given only for firm matches. Not all rows give a size; the values are once, few, many and, for expanded clones, a class.

clone size | D gene | J gene | V gene | CDR3 DNA | CDR3 protein
. | . | TRBJ2-7 | TRBV5-1 | TGCGCCAGCAGCTTGGCCACTCTTCCCCACGAGCAGTACTTC | CASSLATLPHEQYF
. | . | TRBJ2-1 | TRBV6-1 | TGTGCCAGCAGTGACCCGGTCGTACGTGAGCAGTTCTTC | CASSDPVVREQFF
once | TRBD2 | TRBJ2-1 | TRBV7-2 | TGTGCCAGCAGCTTACAGGGGACTAGCCCCAATGAGCAGTTCTTC | CASSLQGTSPNEQFF
. | TRBD1 | TRBJ1-4 | TRBV5-1 | TGCGCCAGCTGTCCGGTGGGACAGTCTAATGAAAAACTGTTTTTT | CASCPVGQSNEKLFF
. | . | TRBJ2-5 | TRBV10-3 | TGTGCCATCAGCCCGGGACAAGGAGAGACCCAGTACTTC | CAISPGQGETQYF
. | . | TRBJ2-1 | TRBV10-3 | TGTGCCATCAGGGTAACGGGAGACAATGAGCAGTTCTTC | CAIRVTGDNEQFF
. | . | TRBJ2-5 | TRBV5-1 | TGCGCCAGCATGTCCGGGACTCCGCAAGAGACCCAGTACTTC | CASMSGTPQETQYF
. | . | TRBJ2-1 | TRBV24-1 | TGTGCCTCCGGGGACTTTTCCAATGAGCAGTTCTTC | CASGDFSNEQFF
. | TRBD2 | TRBJ2-1 | TRBV7-3 | TGTGCCAGCAGCCTGCGGGGGGGCCCGTCCAATGAGCAGTTCTTC | CASSLRGGPSNEQFF
. | . | TRBJ1-2 | TRBV5-5 | TGTGCCAGCAGCTTCCCGACAGGCAACTATGGCTACACCTTC | CASSFPTGNYGYTF
. | . | TRBJ1-5 | TRBV19 | TGTGCCAGTAGTCCGGCGACAGGCTACAATCAGCCCCAGCATTTT | CASSPATGYNQPQHF
. | . | TRBJ1-2 | TRBV6-1 | TGTGCCAGCAGTGAATCAGGGCCCGACTTAGGCTACACCTTC | CASSESGPDLGYTF
. | . | TRBJ2-7 | TRBV19 | TGTGCCAGTAGTATCGACGGGAGAGGTTACGAGCAGTACTTC | CASSIDGRGYEQYF
. | . | TRBJ1-2 | TRBV19 | TGTGCCAGTAGTATTAACAGGGATCACTATGGCTACACCTTC | CASSINRDHYGYTF
. | TRBD2 | TRBJ2-5 | TRBV12-5 | TGTGCTAGTGGTTTGAGCGGGGGCCAAGAGACCCAGTACTTC | CASGLSGGQETQYF
. | . | TRBJ1-2 | TRBV2 | TGTGCCAGCAGTGAATATAGGGAGCTGGGCTACACCTTC | CASSEYRELGYTF
. | TRBD1 | TRBJ2-6 | TRBV5-1 | TGCGCCAGCAGCAACCCACAGGGGGCGCCTGGGGCCAACGTCCTGACTTTC | CASSNPQGAPGANVLTF
. | TRBD1 | TRBJ2-1 | TRBV5-1 | TGCGCCAGCAGCTTCTTAGGGGGCACCGTTAATGAGCAGTTCTTC | CASSFLGGTVNEQFF
. | . | TRBJ2-7 | TRBV5-1 | TGCGCCAGCAGCTTGGATGCCATACTAGCTCGCGAGCAGTACTTC | CASSLDAILAREQYF
once | . | TRBJ2-3 | TRBV7-2 | TGTGCCAGCAGCTTCCGTTTTTCCACAGATACGCAGTATTTT | CASSFRFSTDTQYF
. | TRBD1 | TRBJ1-5 | TRBV10-2 | TGCGCCAGCACCCGGACAGGGGGCAGTCAGCCCCAGCATTTT | CASTRTGGSQPQHF
. | . | TRBJ1-6 | TRBV2 | TGTGCCAGCAGGGTCGACAGTAATTCACCCCTCCACTTT | CASRVDSNSPLHF
. | TRBD1 | TRBJ1-1 | TRBV7-8 | TGTGCCAGCAGCTCGCATCAGGGGGCCGCCACTGAAGCTTTCTTT | CASSSHQGAATEAFF
once | . | TRBJ2-5 | TRBV7-6 | TGTGCCAGCAGCCCACAGGTCCCCGGGGAGACCCAGTACTTC | CASSPQVPGETQYF
few | TRBD1 | TRBJ1-2 | TRBV3-1/TRBV3-2 | TGTGCCAGCAGCCTAGGGGTGGAGGGGGCGTACTATGGCTACACCTTC | CASSLGVEGAYYGYTF
. | . | TRBJ1-6 | TRBV30 | TGTGCCTGGAGCCCCGAGGTTGGTCGGTCCTATAATTCACCCCTCCACTTT | CAWSPEVGRSYNSPLHF
. | TRBD1 | TRBJ1-2 | TRBV19 | TGTGCCAGTAGTCCTCGACAGGGCGGAGGCTACACCTTC | CASSPRQGGGYTF
. | . | TRBJ1-4 | TRBV27 | TGTGCCAGCAGTTTCATGTGGGGGGCAACTAATGAAAAACTGTTTTTT | CASSFMWGATNEKLFF
. | . | TRBJ2-1 | TRBV5-1 | TGCGCCAGCACCGACTCGCCCTCCTACAATGAGCAGTTCTTC | CASTDSPSYNEQFF
. | TRBD2 | TRBJ2-7 | TRBV2 | TGTGCCAGCAGTGAAGGACCCCTGAGCGGGGGGATCACCTACGAGCAGTACTTC | CASSEGPLSGGITYEQYF
once | . | TRBJ1-1 | TRBV6-5 | TGTGCCAGCAGTCTCAGGGGCGGTACTGAAGCTTTCTTT | CASSLRGGTEAFF
. | . | TRBJ2-5 | TRBV6-5 | TGTGCCAGCTCAGGGGTACCCCGAATGGGGACCCAGTACTTC | CASSGVPRMGTQYF
. | . | TRBJ1-6 | TRBV3-1/TRBV3-2 | TGTGCCAGCAGCCCGGCCAGGGGAGACTCACCCCTCCACTTT | CASSPARGDSPLHF
. | TRBD1 | TRBJ2-7 | TRBV3-1/TRBV3-2 | TGTGCCAGCAGGGATTGGACAGGGGGCGGCTACGAGCAGTACTTC | CASRDWTGGGYEQYF
. | TRBD1 | TRBJ1-2 | TRBV3-1/TRBV3-2 | TGTGCCAGCAGCCCTCCGGGACAGGGGGGGTATGGCTACACCTTC | CASSPPGQGGYGYTF
. | TRBD1 | TRBJ2-6 | TRBV2 | TGTGCCAGCAAACAGGGGGCCTTCTCTGGGGCCAACGTCCTGACTTTC | CASKQGAFSGANVLTF
. | TRBD2 | TRBJ2-2 | TRBV7-3 | TGTGCCAGCAGACCTCCCTGGGGCGGGGGGGCTGGCACCGGGGAGCTGTTTTTT | CASRPPWGGGAGTGELFF
. | TRBD1 | TRBJ1-2 | TRBV5-6 | TGTGCCAGCAGATCCGGACAGGGGGAATCTGGCTACACCTTC | CASRSGQGESGYTF
. | TRBD1 | TRBJ2-7 | TRBV4-1 | TGCGCCAGCAGCCAAGATTCCGGACAGGCTATCTCCTACGAGCAGTACTTC | CASSQDSGQAISYEQYF
. | TRBD1 | TRBJ2-6 | TRBV11-3 | TGTGCCAGCAGCTTAGAGAAGAGCCGGGCAGGGGGCTCTGGGGCCAACGTCCTGACTTTC | CASSLEKSRAGGSGANVLTF
. | . | TRBJ2-3 | TRBV15 | TGTGCCACCAGCAGAGATCGAGATACGCAGTATTTT | CATSRDRDTQYF
. | . | TRBJ2-1 | TRBV6-1 | TGTGCCAGCAGTGAAGCGCCAGTAGGGGATGAGCAGTTCTTC | CASSEAPVGDEQFF
. | . | TRBJ2-6 | TRBV10-3 | TGTGCCATCAGTGAAAGGGAAGGGGAATCTGGGGCCAACGTCCTGACTTTC | CAISEREGESGANVLTF
. | . | TRBJ2-7 | TRBV6-2/TRBV6-3 | TGTGCCAGCAGTGAGGGGCGTCCCTTAAGTAGAGGGGGAGAGCAGTACTTC | CASSEGRPLSRGGEQYF
. | TRBD1 | TRBJ2-1 | TRBV7-2 | TGTGCCAGCAGCTTAGCGGAACAGGGGACATACAATGAGCAGTTCTTC | CASSLAEQGTYNEQFF
. | . | TRBJ1-5 | TRBV30 | TGTGCCTGGAGTCCCTGGGGGGGTAGCAATCAGCCCCAGCATTTT | CAWSPWGGSNQPQHF
. | TRBD1 | TRBJ2-7 | TRBV18 | TGTGCCAGCTCACCGGACAGGGGAGGAGGCTACGAGCAGTACTTC | CASSPDRGGGYEQYF
few | . | TRBJ2-5 | TRBV9 | TGTGCCAGCAGCGTACGTCTAGAAGAGACCCAGTACTTC | CASSVRLEETQYF
. | TRBD2 | TRBJ2-1 | TRBV27 | TGTGCCAGCAGTTCAGCGGGAGAGATCTACAATGAGCAGTTCTTC | CASSSAGEIYNEQFF
. | . | TRBJ1-2 | TRBV27 | TGTGCCAGCAGTTACCGAGGGAGGCCACCGAATTATGGCTACACCTTC | CASSYRGRPPNYGYTF
once | . | TRBJ2-7 | TRBV7-9 | TGTGCCAGCAGCTGGGAGGCGACAAGGACAGGTTTCTACTTC | CASSWEATRTGFYF
. | TRBD1 | TRBJ2-7 | TRBV7-8 | TGTGCCAGCAGGCCGGGACAGGGGGGCTTGTACGAGCAGTACTTC | CASRPGQGGLYEQYF
few | TRBD1 | TRBJ1-1 | TRBV30 | TGTGCCTGGGGCAGGGGGCGGCCTGAAGCTTTCTTT | CAWGRGRPEAFF
. | TRBD1 | TRBJ1-3 | TRBV3-1/TRBV3-2 | TGTGCCAGCAGCCTCCATCAGGGGGCTACATCTGGAAACACCATATATTTT | CASSLHQGATSGNTIYF
. | TRBD1 | TRBJ1-2 | TRBV28 | TGTGCCAGCAGTTTGGCTGCGCCCGACAGGGTTAACTATGGCTACACCTTC | CASSLAAPDRVNYGYTF